This is a list of T cell receptor beta chains from one sample in a study of technical replicates of blood from a handful of donors. Clones were read by immunoSEQ multiplex PCR, and TCRdb kept only the in-frame ones, dropping some. Of about 49,000 clones listed, about 90% are singletons. The specimen was PBMCs. All receptors derive from a human donor in good health. Some clones in this sample may be carry-over from other donors' samples. CDR3s include the opening cysteine and the closing phenylalanine or tryptophan. The D gene is left open where the match is weak. Clone size is shown for a subset of rows, as once, few, many or a class of expanded clone.

j_gene | d_gene | v_gene | abundance | CDR3aa | CDR3nt
TRBJ1-1 | - | TRBV29-1 | - | CSVEVRAEAFF | TGCAGCGTTGAGGTTCGGGCTGAAGCTTTCTTT
TRBJ2-7 | TRBD2 | TRBV30 | - | CAWSYPIPLAVSSYEQYF | TGTGCCTGGAGTTACCCCATCCCGCTAGCGGTTAGCTCCTACGAGCAGTACTTC
TRBJ2-5 | TRBD2 | TRBV5-1 | - | CASSAPTSGGGETQYF | TGCGCCAGCAGCGCCCCGACTAGCGGGGGGGGCGAGACCCAGTACTTC
TRBJ2-7 | TRBD2 | TRBV6-5 | - | CASTAGLADYEQYF | TGTGCCAGCACCGCTGGACTAGCGGACTACGAGCAGTACTTC
TRBJ2-7 | - | TRBV6-5 | - | CASSYRGSVYEQYF | TGTGCCAGCAGTTACCGGGGTTCCGTCTACGAGCAGTACTTC
TRBJ2-7 | - | TRBV4-3 | - | CASSQGGDSYEQYF | TGCGCCAGCAGCCAAGGGGGGGACTCCTACGAGCAGTACTTC
TRBJ2-5 | - | TRBV7-9 | - | CASSPPGSVGTQYF | TGTGCCAGCAGCCCGCCGGGGTCCGTCGGGACCCAGTACTTC
TRBJ2-7 | TRBD1 | TRBV30 | - | CAGNTGEYEQYF | TGTGCCGGAAATACAGGGGAATACGAGCAGTACTTC
TRBJ1-1 | - | TRBV19 | - | CASRDAASGRGGTEAFF | TGTGCCAGTAGGGATGCCGCAAGCGGACGGGGGGGGACTGAAGCTTTCTTT
TRBJ2-3 | - | TRBV9 | few | CASSPSSWRGSTDTQYF | TGTGCCAGCAGCCCTAGTTCTTGGCGGGGCAGCACAGATACGCAGTATTTT
TRBJ2-2 | TRBD1 | TRBV5-1 | - | CASSLGDRAVTGELFF | TGCGCCAGCAGCTTGGGAGACAGGGCTGTCACCGGGGAGCTGTTTTTT
TRBJ2-7 | TRBD2 | TRBV10-3 | - | CAISVQTGTNLGEQYF | TGTGCCATCAGTGTACAAACCGGGACTAACTTAGGGGAGCAGTACTTC
TRBJ2-2 | TRBD2 | TRBV7-3 | - | CASSLSGRAGGELFF | TGTGCCAGCAGCCTTAGCGGGAGGGCCGGCGGGGAGCTGTTTTTT
TRBJ1-1 | - | TRBV7-9 | - | CASSLESGGLDSFF | TGTGCCAGCAGCTTAGAGTCGGGAGGGTTGGATTCTTTCTTT
TRBJ2-7 | - | TRBV7-8 | - | CASSLLSYSPGFEQYF | TGTGCCAGCAGCTTACTGTCCTACAGTCCGGGGTTCGAGCAGTACTTC
TRBJ2-5 | TRBD1 | TRBV6-5 | - | CASSTWDRSQETQYF | TGTGCCAGCAGCACCTGGGACAGATCTCAAGAGACCCAGTACTTC
TRBJ1-2 | - | TRBV7-9 | - | CASSLDRVVAGHGYTF | TGTGCCAGCAGCTTAGATCGGGTTGTGGCAGGGCATGGCTACACCTTC
TRBJ2-7 | TRBD2 | TRBV4-3 | - | CASSTRGGDDEQYF | TGCGCCAGCAGCACCCGGGGAGGGGACGACGAGCAGTACTTC
TRBJ1-1 | - | TRBV7-3 | - | CASSFSGGATEAFF | TGTGCCAGCAGCTTTAGTGGGGGCGCGACTGAAGCTTTCTTT
TRBJ1-6 | - | TRBV7-2 | once | CASSLGAAPPLHF | TGTGCCAGCAGCTTGGGGGCCGCTCCACCCCTCCACTTT
TRBJ1-6 | - | TRBV2 | - | CASREVLYNSPLHF | TGTGCCAGCAGAGAGGTTTTATATAATTCACCCCTCCACTTT
TRBJ1-5 | - | TRBV4-3 | - | CASSQDVGGHQPQHF | TGCGCCAGCAGCCAAGACGTAGGGGGTCATCAGCCCCAGCATTTT
TRBJ1-1 | TRBD1 | TRBV29-1 | - | CSTRQGVTEAFF | TGCAGCACCCGACAGGGGGTCACTGAAGCTTTCTTT
TRBJ1-6 | - | TRBV5-1 | - | CASSSDGVGSPLHF | TGCGCCAGCAGTTCGGACGGGGTAGGGTCACCCCTCCACTTT
TRBJ2-7 | TRBD1 | TRBV30 | - | CACSRGPLYEQYF | TGTGCCTGTAGCAGGGGGCCCCTTTACGAGCAGTACTTC
TRBJ2-7 | - | TRBV10-3 | - | CAIGPVDSPYEQYF | TGTGCCATTGGGCCTGTGGACTCTCCCTACGAGCAGTACTTC
TRBJ1-6 | - | TRBV7-9 | - | CASSLGGGLPNSPLHF | TGTGCCAGCAGCTTAGGAGGGGGTCTACCCAATTCACCCCTCCACTTT
TRBJ2-7 | TRBD1 | TRBV4-1 | - | CASSQVDRYEQYF | TGCGCCAGCAGCCAGGTGGACAGGTACGAGCAGTACTTC
TRBJ1-5 | TRBD1 | TRBV7-9 | - | CASSSGQGVAQPQHF | TGTGCCAGCAGCTCCGGACAGGGGGTTGCCCAGCCCCAGCATTTT
TRBJ1-1 | - | TRBV10-3 | - | CAIRADTEAFF | TGTGCCATCAGGGCAGACACTGAAGCTTTCTTT
TRBJ2-7 | TRBD2 | TRBV7-9 | - | CASSPPFAGGSSYEQYF | TGTGCCAGCAGCCCTCCCTTTGCCGGGGGGAGCTCCTACGAGCAGTACTTC
TRBJ1-1 | TRBD1 | TRBV6-5 | - | CASSYSRGPRVTEAFF | TGTGCCAGCAGTTACTCGAGGGGGCCTCGGGTCACTGAAGCTTTCTTT
TRBJ2-2 | TRBD1 | TRBV6-6 | - | CASRKGTGDTGELFF | TGTGCCAGCAGAAAAGGGACAGGGGACACCGGGGAGCTGTTTTTT
TRBJ1-6 | - | TRBV1 | - | CTSSQEGTGGPYNSPLHF | TGCACCAGCAGCCAAGAAGGGACAGGGGGCCCATATAATTCACCCCTCCACTTT
TRBJ1-1 | - | TRBV27 | - | CASSSTGTKNTEAFF | TGTGCCAGCAGCTCTACCGGGACAAAGAACACTGAAGCTTTCTTT
TRBJ2-1 | - | TRBV19 | - | CASSNRFEEQFF | TGTGCCAGTAGTAACAGGTTTGAAGAGCAGTTCTTC
TRBJ1-1 | TRBD1 | TRBV7-9 | - | CASSLTGDNTEAFF | TGTGCCAGCAGCCTGACAGGGGATAACACTGAAGCTTTCTTT
TRBJ2-7 | - | TRBV6-5 | - | CASSYSKGLSYEQYF | TGTGCCAGCAGTTACTCGAAGGGGCTCTCCTACGAGCAGTACTTC
TRBJ2-7 | TRBD1 | TRBV5-6 | - | CASSLPGGISREQYF | TGTGCCAGCAGCTTGCCAGGGGGCATCTCACGGGAGCAGTACTTC
TRBJ2-7 | TRBD1 | TRBV6-5 | - | CASSYSGQGPYEQYF | TGTGCCAGCAGTTACTCGGGACAGGGACCCTACGAGCAGTACTTC
TRBJ2-1 | TRBD2 | TRBV9 | - | CASSVDSLAGYNEQFF | TGTGCCAGCAGCGTAGATAGCCTAGCGGGCTACAATGAGCAGTTCTTC